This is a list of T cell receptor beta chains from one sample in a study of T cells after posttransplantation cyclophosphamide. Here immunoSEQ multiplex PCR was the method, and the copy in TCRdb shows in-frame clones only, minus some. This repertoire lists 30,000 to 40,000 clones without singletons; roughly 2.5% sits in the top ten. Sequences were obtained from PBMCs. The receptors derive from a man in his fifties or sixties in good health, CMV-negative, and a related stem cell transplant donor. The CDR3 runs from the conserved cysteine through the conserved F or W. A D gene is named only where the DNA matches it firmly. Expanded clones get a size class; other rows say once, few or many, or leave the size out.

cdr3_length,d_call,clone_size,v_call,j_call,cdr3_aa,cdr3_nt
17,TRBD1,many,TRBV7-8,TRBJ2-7,CASSLVSGQWPPYEQYF,TGTGCCAGCAGCTTAGTATCGGGACAGTGGCCCCCCTACGAGCAGTACTTC
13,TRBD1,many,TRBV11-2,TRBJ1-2,CASQLTGGNGYTF,TGTGCCAGCCAACTCACAGGGGGCAATGGCTACACCTTC
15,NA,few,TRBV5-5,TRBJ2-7,CASSSLGQKLYEQYF,TGTGCCAGCAGCTCCCTAGGACAGAAACTCTACGAGCAGTACTTC
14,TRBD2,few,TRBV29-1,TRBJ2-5,CSVLQRGAEETQYF,TGCAGCGTTCTCCAGCGGGGGGCCGAAGAGACCCAGTACTTC
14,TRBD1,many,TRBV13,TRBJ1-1,CASRRQGANTEAFF,TGTGCCAGCAGACGACAGGGGGCGAACACTGAAGCTTTCTTT
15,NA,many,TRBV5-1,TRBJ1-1,CASSTGQPRNTEAFF,TGCGCCAGCAGCACCGGACAGCCTAGGAACACTGAAGCTTTCTTT
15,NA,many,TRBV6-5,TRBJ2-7,CASSYREPSYYEQYF,TGTGCCAGCAGTTACCGTGAGCCCTCCTACTACGAGCAGTACTTC
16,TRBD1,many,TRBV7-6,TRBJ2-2,CASSYAWDRDDGELFF,TGTGCCAGCAGCTACGCATGGGACAGGGACGACGGGGAGCTGTTTTTT
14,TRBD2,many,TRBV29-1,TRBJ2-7,CSVGGEGGRYEQYF,TGCAGCGTTGGTGGGGAGGGTGGAAGGTACGAGCAGTACTTC
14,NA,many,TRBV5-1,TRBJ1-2,CASSLGGTARSYTF,TGCGCCAGCAGCTTGGGCGGGACCGCTAGGAGCTACACCTTC
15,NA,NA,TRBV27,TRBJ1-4,CASSFFSGVGEKLFF,TGTGCCAGCAGTTTTTTTTCCGGGGTAGGGGAAAAACTGTTTTTT
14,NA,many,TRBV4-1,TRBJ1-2,CASSQTGYGYGYTF,TGCGCCAGCAGCCAAACAGGGTACGGCTATGGCTACACCTTC
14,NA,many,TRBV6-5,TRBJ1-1,CASSTTFRGAEAFF,TGTGCCAGCAGCACAACCTTCCGCGGAGCTGAAGCTTTCTTT
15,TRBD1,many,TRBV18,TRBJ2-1,CASSPLQGGSNEQFF,TGTGCCAGCTCACCATTACAGGGGGGCTCAAATGAGCAGTTCTTC
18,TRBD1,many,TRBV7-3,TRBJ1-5,CASSLAPTRGASNQPQHF,TGTGCCAGCAGCTTAGCCCCCACCAGGGGGGCTAGCAATCAGCCCCAGCATTTT
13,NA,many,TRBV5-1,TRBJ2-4,CASSLDSKNIQYF,TGCGCCAGCAGCTTGGACAGCAAAAACATTCAGTACTTC
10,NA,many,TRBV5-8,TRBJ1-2,CASSQYGYTF,TGTGCCAGCAGCCAGTATGGCTACACCTTC
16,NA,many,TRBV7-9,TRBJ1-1,CASSLHDTFMNTEAFF,TGTGCCAGCAGCTTACATGACACTTTCATGAACACTGAAGCTTTCTTT
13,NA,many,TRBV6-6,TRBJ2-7,CASTRGLFYEQYF,TGTGCCAGCACCAGGGGCCTATTCTACGAGCAGTACTTC
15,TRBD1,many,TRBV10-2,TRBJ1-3,CASTGQPLAGNTIYF,TGCGCCAGCACGGGACAGCCATTGGCTGGAAACACCATATATTTT
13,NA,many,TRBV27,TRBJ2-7,CASSPGNSYEQYF,TGTGCCAGCAGTCCAGGTAACTCCTACGAGCAGTACTTC
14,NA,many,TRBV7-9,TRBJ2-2,CASSFRRPGGELFF,TGTGCCAGCAGCTTTCGAAGGCCAGGCGGGGAGCTGTTTTTT
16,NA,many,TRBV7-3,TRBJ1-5,CASSLESREDDQPQHF,TGTGCCAGCAGTCTCGAGTCCCGGGAGGACGATCAGCCCCAGCATTTT